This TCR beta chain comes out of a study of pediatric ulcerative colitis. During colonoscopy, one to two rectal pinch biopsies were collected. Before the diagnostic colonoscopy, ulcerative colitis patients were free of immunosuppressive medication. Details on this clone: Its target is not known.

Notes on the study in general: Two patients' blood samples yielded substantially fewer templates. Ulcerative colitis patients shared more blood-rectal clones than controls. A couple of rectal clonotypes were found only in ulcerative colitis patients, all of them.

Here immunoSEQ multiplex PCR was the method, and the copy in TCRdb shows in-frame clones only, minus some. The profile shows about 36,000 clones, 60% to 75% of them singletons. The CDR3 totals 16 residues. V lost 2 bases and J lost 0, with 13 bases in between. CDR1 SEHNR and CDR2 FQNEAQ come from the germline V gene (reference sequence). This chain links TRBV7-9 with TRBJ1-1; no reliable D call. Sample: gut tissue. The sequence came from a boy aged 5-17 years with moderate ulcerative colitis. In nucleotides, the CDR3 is TGTGCCAGCAGCTTATCGGGGTTTTTCATGAACACTGAAGCTTTCTTT. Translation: CASSLSGFFMNTEAFF.